Listed below are T cell receptor beta chains from one sample, sequenced in a study of lymphopenia after photon versus proton radiotherapy. Profiled with immunoSEQ multiplex PCR; TCRdb holds only in-frame clones, not every one. Of approximately 66,000 clones detected, roughly 86% appear once; the ten largest clones hold about 2%. The sample in question was peripheral blood, obtained from a patient treated with photon-based radiotherapy. These receptors originate from a man in his forties or fifties with gastric cancer. The CDR3 runs from the conserved cysteine through the conserved F or W. Each record gives: clone size, D gene, V gene, J gene, CDR3 protein, CDR3 DNA. A D gene is named only where the DNA matches it firmly. Expanded clones get a size class; other rows say once, few or many, or leave the size out.

few	.	TRBV7-9	TRBJ1-1	CASSLVHLNTEAFF	TGTGCCAGCAGCTTAGTACATTTGAACACTGAAGCTTTCTTT
.	.	TRBV5-6	TRBJ2-2	CASSFRTVTGELFF	TGTGCCAGCAGCTTCCGGACGGTAACCGGGGAGCTGTTTTTT
.	TRBD1	TRBV11-1	TRBJ2-1	CASSSGQGSFYNEQFF	TGTGCCAGCAGCTCCGGACAGGGGTCCTTCTACAATGAGCAGTTCTTC
.	TRBD2	TRBV4-3	TRBJ2-7	CASSQQRGTYEQYF	TGCGCCAGCAGCCAGCAGCGGGGGACCTACGAGCAGTACTTC
few	TRBD1	TRBV6-5	TRBJ2-5	CASRDQGAETQYF	TGTGCCAGCAGGGACCAGGGGGCGGAGACCCAGTACTTC
.	.	TRBV7-2	TRBJ1-1	CASSLLGVNTEAFF	TGTGCCAGCAGCTTATTAGGTGTGAACACTGAAGCTTTCTTT
.	.	TRBV4-1	TRBJ2-7	CASSQATGGYEQYF	TGCGCCAGCAGCCAAGCCACAGGCGGCTACGAGCAGTACTTC
.	.	TRBV7-9	TRBJ1-5	CASSLGQTNQPQHF	TGTGCCAGCAGCTTAGGACAAACCAATCAGCCCCAGCATTTT
.	.	TRBV27	TRBJ1-2	CASSLSPANYGYTF	TGTGCCAGCAGTTTATCACCCGCTAACTATGGCTACACCTTC
.	.	TRBV13	TRBJ2-7	CASSGSGQPGYEQYF	TGTGCCAGCAGCGGAAGCGGACAGCCGGGCTACGAGCAGTACTTC
.	.	TRBV6-5	TRBJ2-5	CASSPPGGAGETQYF	TGTGCCAGCAGTCCCCCGGGCGGGGCCGGAGAGACCCAGTACTTC
.	TRBD1	TRBV7-9	TRBJ2-1	CASSSPDRALLEQFF	TGTGCCAGCAGCTCGCCGGACAGGGCTCTCCTTGAGCAGTTCTTC
.	TRBD1	TRBV6-4	TRBJ1-3	CASSDSSGGSGNTIYF	TGTGCCAGCAGTGACTCTTCAGGGGGCTCTGGAAACACCATATATTTT
.	TRBD1	TRBV5-8	TRBJ2-3	CASSRGQGTDTQYF	TGTGCCAGCAGCCGAGGACAGGGTACAGATACGCAGTATTTT
.	TRBD1	TRBV7-2	TRBJ1-1	CASSRTGITEAFF	TGTGCCAGCAGCCGGACAGGGATTACTGAAGCTTTCTTT
.	.	TRBV7-2	TRBJ2-5	CASSFLRGQETQYF	TGTGCCAGCAGCTTCTTAAGGGGCCAAGAGACCCAGTACTTC
.	.	TRBV1	TRBJ2-2	CTSSPLVSGGPGELFF	TGCACCAGCAGCCCCCTCGTGTCGGGGGGGCCCGGGGAGCTGTTTTTT
.	TRBD1	TRBV27	TRBJ1-1	CASSLSRAGGSAEAFF	TGTGCCAGCAGTTTATCGAGGGCAGGGGGCAGCGCTGAAGCTTTCTTT
.	TRBD1	TRBV6-1	TRBJ1-6	CASSAGTVSSYNSPLHF	TGTGCCAGCAGTGCCGGGACAGTAAGCTCCTATAATTCACCCCTCCACTTT
.	.	TRBV19	TRBJ2-7	CASTPVGGRGYEQYF	TGTGCCAGTACCCCCGTTGGGGGGAGAGGCTACGAGCAGTACTTC
few	.	TRBV19	TRBJ1-2	CASSISLFYGYTF	TGTGCCAGTAGTATAAGTCTGTTCTATGGCTACACCTTC
.	.	TRBV30	TRBJ2-2	CAWSLIANTGELFF	TGTGCCTGGAGTTTAATCGCGAACACCGGGGAGCTGTTTTTT
.	.	TRBV18	TRBJ1-4	CASSPPSRVNEKLFF	TGTGCCAGCTCACCACCGTCAAGGGTGAATGAAAAACTGTTTTTT
.	TRBD1	TRBV4-2	TRBJ1-1	CASSQDWGTGNTEAFF	TGTGCCAGCAGCCAAGATTGGGGGACAGGGAACACTGAAGCTTTCTTT
.	TRBD1	TRBV5-4	TRBJ1-1	CASSLVDRVRTEAFF	TGTGCCAGCAGCTTGGTCGACAGGGTTAGGACTGAAGCTTTCTTT
few	.	TRBV19	TRBJ1-5	CASSIMGQQHF	TGTGCCAGTAGTATCATGGGACAACAGCATTTT
medium-sized	.	TRBV5-8	TRBJ1-6	CASYYVGRMNSPLHF	TGTGCCAGTTACTACGTGGGCAGGATGAATTCACCCCTCCACTTT
.	.	TRBV6-1	TRBJ1-5	CASSEFGGAGQPQHF	TGTGCCAGCAGTGAATTTGGGGGGGCAGGGCAGCCCCAGCATTTT
.	.	TRBV5-1	TRBJ2-3	CASSLVDTQYF	TGCGCCAGCAGCTTGGTTGATACGCAGTATTTT
.	TRBD1	TRBV5-4	TRBJ1-1	CASSTTGGANTEAFF	TGTGCCAGCAGCACGACAGGGGGGGCGAACACTGAAGCTTTCTTT
few	TRBD1	TRBV6-4	TRBJ2-1	CASSPGGAGGNEQFF	TGTGCCAGCAGTCCAGGGGGCGCTGGGGGCAATGAGCAGTTCTTC
.	.	TRBV25-1	TRBJ1-2	CASSEYGGLGYGYTF	TGTGCCAGCAGTGAATATGGGGGTCTGGGATATGGCTACACCTTC
.	TRBD2	TRBV29-1	TRBJ2-3	CSVDGTSGGGHF	TGCAGCGTTGATGGGACTAGCGGGGGAGGGCATTTT
.	.	TRBV5-4	TRBJ2-3	CASSLVQTDTQYF	TGTGCCAGCAGCTTGGTGCAGACAGATACGCAGTATTTT
.	TRBD1	TRBV9	TRBJ2-5	CASSVGDRRNQETQYF	TGTGCCAGCAGCGTAGGGGACAGGAGGAACCAAGAGACCCAGTACTTC
.	.	TRBV6-6	TRBJ1-5	CASSAFWGTDQPQHF	TGTGCCAGCAGTGCTTTTTGGGGTACGGATCAGCCCCAGCATTTT
.	.	TRBV5-5	TRBJ1-5	CASSPTAVRALTYSNQPQHF	TGTGCCAGCAGCCCGACAGCGGTCCGTGCCTTAACTTATAGCAATCAGCCCCAGCATTTT
.	.	TRBV11-2	TRBJ1-6	CASSSDTGTPNSPLHF	TGTGCCAGCAGCTCGGATACCGGGACGCCGAATTCACCCCTCCACTTT
.	.	TRBV11-2	TRBJ1-1	CASTRLQGSEAFF	TGTGCCAGCACCCGATTACAGGGTTCTGAAGCTTTCTTT
.	.	TRBV11-3	TRBJ2-1	CASSLGDGVGSGQFF	TGTGCCAGCAGCTTAGGCGATGGAGTGGGGTCTGGGCAGTTCTTC
few	TRBD2	TRBV2	TRBJ2-7	CASVPGLGFEQYF	TGTGCCAGCGTCCCCGGACTAGGTTTCGAGCAGTACTTC
.	TRBD2	TRBV6-6	TRBJ2-3	CASSYWTSGGTDTQYF	TGTGCCAGCAGTTACTGGACTAGCGGGGGCACAGATACGCAGTATTTT
.	.	TRBV5-1	TRBJ2-7	CASSELTRDEQYF	TGCGCCAGCAGCGAGCTTACGAGGGACGAGCAGTACTTC
.	TRBD2	TRBV5-1	TRBJ2-3	CASSLGTSGDTQYF	TGCGCCAGCAGCTTGGGGACTAGCGGAGATACGCAGTATTTT
.	.	TRBV15	TRBJ2-1	CATSMGAGNNEQFF	TGTGCCACCAGCATGGGAGCGGGCAACAATGAGCAGTTCTTC
.	TRBD1	TRBV2	TRBJ1-4	CASSVQGGKEKLFF	TGTGCCAGCAGTGTTCAGGGGGGGAAGGAAAAACTGTTTTTT
once	.	TRBV5-4	TRBJ1-6	CASSPRETGAGDPLHF	TGTGCCAGCAGCCCGCGGGAGACTGGGGCAGGTGACCCCCTCCACTTT
.	.	TRBV4-1	TRBJ2-5	CASSQDWRAIQQETQYF	TGCGCCAGCAGCCAAGATTGGCGGGCGATACAACAAGAGACCCAGTACTTC
.	TRBD2	TRBV12-5	TRBJ2-5	CASGASGVETQYF	TGTGCTAGTGGGGCTAGCGGGGTGGAGACCCAGTACTTC
.	.	TRBV27	TRBJ2-3	CATVDRPGIGTDTQYF	TGTGCCACCGTGGACCGTCCGGGTATCGGCACAGATACGCAGTATTTT
once	.	TRBV19	TRBJ2-1	CASSISGSYNEQFF	TGTGCCAGTAGTATTTCAGGGTCCTACAATGAGCAGTTCTTC